This TCR beta chain was found in a study of shared clonotypes between healthy human individuals. Only in-frame clones appear in the TCRdb table, and some are missing; sequencing was by immunoSEQ multiplex PCR. The data contain about a million clones, 60% to 80% of them seen just once; the ten biggest clones take up roughly 0.83%. This clone was seen more than once but under ten times. Its matching antigen is unknown. Study-wide points: An effect of sequencing depth on clonotype sharing among donors was expected.

Trimming removed 9 bases from V and 4 bases from J, with 10 bases in between. The CDR3 has 12 amino acids. The V gene's germline CDR1 is MDHEN and CDR2 SYDVKM. This rearrangement joins TRBV28 to TRBJ1-5; unclear D gene. Sequencing was carried out using memory CD4+ T cells from PBMCs. Indicated subset: CD45RA-negative fraction. The TCR sequence derives from a man between 18 and 35 years old in good health. Some clones in this sample may be carry-over from other donors' samples. This CDR3 is CASQRTNQPQHF. The CDR3 region has the DNA TGTGCCAGTCAGCGAACGAATCAGCCCCAGCATTTT.